These 17 T cell receptor beta chains were sequenced from one sample in a study of OX40 agonist ivuxolimab in advanced cancers. Assay: immunoSEQ multiplex PCR; the TCRdb copy retains only in-frame clones and omits some. The repertoire has approximately 70,000 clones, over 75% of them found once; the top ten carry roughly 0.5%. Here the sequenced sample was CD4+ or CD8+ T cells sorted from blood, taken in a trial of the OX40 agonist ivuxolimab. The receptor set was obtained from an adult with an advanced solid tumor such as melanoma, head and neck, liver or kidney cancer.

The V call is TRBV13, the J call TRBJ2-7, with D possibly matching TRBD1 (6 bases). Trimming removed 6 bases from V and 4 bases from J, with 10 bases in between. The V gene's germline CDR1 is PRHDT and CDR2 FYEKMQ (reference sequence). The CDR3 sequence is 12 residues long. The CDR3 DNA is TGTGCCAGCAGTTCCACAGGGTACGAGCAGTACTTC. It codes for CASSSTGYEQYF.

This rearrangement joins TRBV13 to TRBJ1-2; D ambiguous. The germline CDR1 and CDR2 sequences are PRHDT and FYEKMQ (reference sequence). There are 15 residues in the CDR3. Between the trimmed V and J ends, which lost 3 bases and 0 bases, there was a span of 11 bases. CDR3: CASSFRTHSNYGYTF. The CDR3 coding sequence is TGTGCCAGCAGCTTTCGTACCCACTCTAACTATGGCTACACCTTC.

V is TRBV7-3 and J is TRBJ2-6; D possibly corresponds to TRBD1 (6 bases). CDR1 is SGHTA and CDR2 is FQGTGA in the germline V gene. V was trimmed by 5 bases and J by 2 bases, leaving 10 bases between them. This CDR3 comprises 15 residues. The CDR3, as DNA: TGTGCCAGCAGCGGCACAGGGCCTGGGGCCAACGTCCTGACTTTC. Translation: CASSGTGPGANVLTF.

This clone showed up just once. J is TRBJ1-4 and V is TRBV30, with TRBD1 identical over 8 bases. In germline, CDR1 is GTSNPN, CDR2 SVGIG (reference sequence). This CDR3 comprises 13 residues. V lost 6 bases and J lost 8; bases outside the gene matches: 8. CDR3 sequence: CACSTGVWEKLFF. CDR3 nucleotides: TGTGCCTGCTCGACAGGGGTATGGGAAAAACTGTTTTTT.

This chain uses TRBV11-2 with TRBJ1-1, with no clear D. Per the germline V gene, CDR1 is SGHAT and CDR2 is FQNNGV. The CDR3 extends over 16 amino acids. V lost 0 bases and J lost 0, with 11 bases in between. The CDR3 bases are TGTGCCAGCAGCTTAGAGGGTAACTCCATGAACACTGAAGCTTTCTTT. This codes for CASSLEGNSMNTEAFF.

This chain joins TRBV6-6 and TRBJ2-7; 8 nucleotides agree with TRBD2. The CDR3 spans 16 residues. Trimming took 0 bases from V and 4 from J; bases not matched to a gene: 8. Germline values: CDR1 MNHNY, CDR2 SVGAGI (reference sequence). The CDR3 nucleotides are TGTGCCAGCAGTTACTCGAAACTAGCGGACGAATACGAGCAGTACTTC. Residues: CASSYSKLADEYEQYF.

The rearrangement joins TRBV9 to TRBJ2-5; D unresolved. Trimming shortened V by 0 bases and J by 4 bases, and 13 bases separated the two germline ends. CDR3 length equals 15 residues. The germline V gene has CDR1 SGDLS and CDR2 YYNGEE. This CDR3 is CASSVERIGTETQYF. The CDR3 DNA sequence: TGTGCCAGCAGCGTAGAACGGATTGGCACAGAGACCCAGTACTTC.

In its sample, this clone was seen once. V gene TRBV15 combines with J gene TRBJ1-1, with D possibly TRBD1 on 5 matching bases. This CDR3 is 14 amino acids long. V was trimmed by 3 bases and J by 4 bases, leaving 12 bases between them. Per the germline V gene, CDR1 is LNHNV and CDR2 is YYDKDF (reference sequence). CDR3: CATSRDIRSTEAFF. In DNA form, the CDR3 reads TGTGCCACCAGCAGGGACATTCGGAGCACTGAAGCTTTCTTT.

The V and J genes are TRBV7-8 and TRBJ1-4; TRBD1 might be the D (5 bases). Per germline, CDR1 SGHVS and CDR2 FQNEAQ. This CDR3 region has 16 residues. Trimming took off 5 bases at V and 4 bases at J, with 17 bases between the two ends. Here the CDR3 DNA reads TGTGCCAGCAGCCACCCCCGACAGAATCTTAATGAAAAACTGTTTTTT. Translated, it gives CASSHPRQNLNEKLFF.

The chain uses TRBV27 and TRBJ1-4; D unresolved. CDR1 and CDR2 (germline): MNHEY, SMNVEV (reference sequence). With 3 bases removed from V and 0 bases from J, the gap between germline ends came to 5 bases. The CDR3 is 14 amino acids. CDR3 protein: CASSLRATNEKLFF. The CDR3 nucleotides are TGTGCCAGCAGTTTGCGGGCAACTAATGAAAAACTGTTTTTT.

The V call is TRBV6-1, the J call TRBJ2-7; D perhaps matches TRBD1 (6 bases). The germline V gene has CDR1 MNHNS and CDR2 SASEGT. The V and J ends lost 7 bases and 3 bases respectively, with 19 bases between them. The CDR3 has 15 amino acids. CDR3 bases: TGTGCCAGCACCCCCGCACGGGACATCCTCTACGAGCAGTACTTC. The encoded protein is CASTPARDILYEQYF.

The genes are TRBV28 and TRBJ2-2; tentatively, D is TRBD1 or TRBD2 (6 bases each). The CDR3 is 16 amino acids. Germline V CDR1 and CDR2: MDHEN, SYDVKM. Between the trimmed V and J ends, which lost 6 bases and 4 bases, there was a span of 18 bases. CDR3: CASRIGGLGSTGELFF. Written as DNA, the CDR3 is TGTGCCAGCAGGATTGGGGGGCTAGGGAGCACCGGGGAGCTGTTTTTT. Together with reference TRBV28 and TRBJ2-2, the CDR3 gives the full variable domain: DVKVTQSSRYLVKRTGEKVFLECVQDMDHENMFWYRQDPGLGLRLIYFSYDVKMKEKGDIPEGYSVSREKKERFSLILESASTNQTSMYLCASRIGGLGSTGELFFGEGSRLTVL.

The chain employs TRBV6-1 and TRBJ1-1; D remains unclear. This CDR3 has 12 amino acids. V was shortened by 4 bases and J by 4 bases, with 7 bases between the two germline ends. Germline CDR1 MNHNS, CDR2 SASEGT. CDR3 nucleotide sequence: TGTGCCAGCAGTGTGCGCGGCACTGAAGCTTTCTTT. Protein: CASSVRGTEAFF.

The chain joins TRBV18 to TRBJ2-1; 8 nucleotides line up with TRBD2. Germline V lookup: CDR1 KGHSH, CDR2 LQKENI. J gave up 6 bases and V 0 bases, and 1 base lay outside the gene matches. This CDR3 spans 14 amino acids. DNA for the CDR3: TGTGCCAGCTCACCACCGAGCGGGAGCAATGAGCAGTTCTTC. It is translated as CASSPPSGSNEQFF.

V is TRBV21-1 and J is TRBJ2-7; the D call TRBD1 from the table was never checked on the DNA. TRBV21-1 is deemed a pseudogene. The CDR3 has 15 residues. The CDR3 sequence: CASSTNPPDRPARYF. The CDR3 bases are TGTGCCAGCAGCACAAATCCCCCCGACAGGCCGGCTAGGTACTTC.

There are a few counts of this clone. The chain recombines TRBV9 with TRBJ2-5; 12 nucleotides line up with TRBD2. This CDR3 is 17 amino acids long. J lost 5 bases, V lost 0 bases, and 8 bases had no gene match. The germline gives CDR1 SGDLS, CDR2 YYNGEE. The CDR3 spells CASSVEGLAGTGETQYF. The CDR3 DNA reads TGTGCCAGCAGCGTAGAAGGACTAGCGGGAACTGGGGAGACCCAGTACTTC. Supplemented by reference TRBV9 and TRBJ2-5, the full variable domain reads DSGVTQTPKHLITATGQRVTLRCSPRSGDLSVYWYQQSLDQGLQFLIQYYNGEERAKGNILERFSAQQFPDLHSELNLSSLELGDSALYFCASSVEGLAGTGETQYFGPGTRLLVL.

This clone came up once. The rearrangement links TRBV18 to TRBJ1-1; 9 nucleotides agree with TRBD1. The V and J ends lost 5 bases and 10 bases, in that order; junction bases with no gene match: 8. The CDR3 runs 13 residues. Germline values: CDR1 KGHSH, CDR2 LQKENI. The CDR3 reads CASSVTGGDGAFF. The DNA for the CDR3 is TGTGCCAGCTCAGTCACAGGGGGCGACGGAGCTTTCTTT.